Listed here are 26 T cell receptor beta chains from one sample, sequenced in a study of T cell repertoires in MIS-A myocarditis. The assay was immunoSEQ multiplex PCR, and TCRdb's table has in-frame clones only and misses some. This sample carries 13,000 to 15,000 clones, roughly 74% of them seen once, and the ten largest clones take 50% to 75%. Specimen: left ventricle heart tissue obtained at autopsy. Every receptor here comes from a man younger than 35 with fulminant myocarditis from multisystem inflammatory syndrome in adults (MIS-A) after COVID-19.

The chain recombines TRBV4-3 with TRBJ2-2; 7 bases line up with TRBD2. Germline CDR1 and CDR2: LGHNA and YSLEER. This CDR3 is built from 15 residues. J lost 6 bases, V lost 3 bases, and 7 bases had no gene match. Here the CDR3 reads CASSHTQSGAGELFF. Here the CDR3 DNA reads TGCGCCAGCAGCCACACTCAGAGCGGGGCCGGGGAGCTGTTTTTT.

About this clone: Relative to the germline gene, one junction end is altered; a read error may explain this. This chain uses TRBV7-7 with TRBJ2-2; the D gene is possibly TRBD1 (5 bases). The CDR3 is 18 residues long. Germline-derived CDR1 and CDR2 are SSHAT and FNYEAQ (reference sequence). CDR3 sequence: CASSFYDRRLSNTGELFF. The DNA of the CDR3 is TGTGCTAGCAGCTTCTACGACAGAAGATTATCGAACACCGGGGAGCTGTTTTTT. The variable domain in full, with the rest retrieved from reference TRBV7-7 and TRBJ2-2, is GAGVSQSPRYKVTKRGQDVTLRCDPISSHATLYWYQQALGQGPEFLTYFNYEAQPDKSGLPSDRFSAERPEGSISTLTIQRTEQRDSAMYRCASSFYDRRLSNTGELFFGEGSRLTVL.

J is TRBJ2-1 and V is TRBV5-1, with 10 bases aligning to TRBD2. Germline CDR1 and CDR2: SGHRS and YFSETQ. CDR3 length equals 16 residues. V shed 0 bases, J shed 8 bases, and the junction held 8 bases outside the gene matches. The CDR3 loop reads CASSLESGGAFDEQFF. The CDR3 nucleotides read TGCGCCAGCAGCTTGGAGAGCGGGGGGGCCTTCGATGAGCAGTTCTTC.

This sequence joins TRBV19 and TRBJ1-2, with a possible D match to TRBD1 (5 bases). Trimming removed 6 bases from V and 6 bases from J, with 20 bases in between. This CDR3 is 15 amino acids long. Germline V lookup: CDR1 LNHDA, CDR2 SQIVND (reference sequence). CDR3 residues: CASRKEDGRTNGYTF. The CDR3 nucleotides read TGTGCCAGTAGGAAGGAGGACGGACGGACAAATGGCTACACCTTC.

V and J are TRBV11-3 and TRBJ2-3; 8 nucleotides align to TRBD1. The CDR3 sequence is 15 residues long. CDR1 is SGHNT, CDR2 YENEEA, per germline. Losses at the gene ends were 4 bases for V and 5 bases for J; bases not matched to a gene: 8. CDR3 loop: CASSSPGGEGDTQYF. The CDR3 DNA reads as TGTGCCAGCAGCTCCCCAGGGGGCGAGGGAGATACGCAGTATTTT.

The V call is TRBV7-2, the J call TRBJ1-5; D is uncertain. CDR1 and CDR2 from the germline V gene are SGHTA and FQGNSA. This CDR3 has 12 residues. V was clipped by 2 bases and J by 8 bases, with 7 bases between them. CDR3 sequence reads: CASSLPGEPQHF. The CDR3 DNA follows: TGTGCCAGCAGCTTACCAGGAGAGCCCCAGCATTTT. The whole variable domain, filled in from reference TRBV7-2 and TRBJ1-5, reads GAGVSQSPSNKVTEKGKDVELRCDPISGHTALYWYRQSLGQGLEFLIYFQGNSAPDKSGLPSDRFSAERTGGSVSTLTIQRTQQEDSAVYLCASSLPGEPQHFGDGTRLSIL.

This chain connects TRBV30 to TRBJ2-1; 8 positions match TRBD1. With 4 bases clipped from V and 9 bases from J, the junction kept 5 bases outside the gene matches. In germline, CDR1 is GTSNPN, CDR2 SVGIG (reference sequence). The CDR3 runs 12 residues. The CDR3 loop is CAWTRDRGEQFF. The CDR3 DNA is TGTGCCTGGACTAGAGACAGGGGTGAGCAGTTCTTC.

For the CDR3, the DNA is TGTGCCATCAGTGACTGGACAGGGCCCTTAGGGGAGCTGTTTTTT. The encoded protein is CAISDWTGPLGELFF. The gene calls are TRBV10-3 and TRBJ2-2; 8 nucleotides agree with TRBD1. The germline CDR1 and CDR2 sequences are ENHRY and SYGVKD. V lost 3 bases, J lost 8 bases, and 8 bases stayed unmatched. This CDR3 spans 15 amino acids.

A few counts support this clone. The V gene is TRBV4-1, the J gene TRBJ2-7, with 9 bases that match TRBD2. Germline-derived CDR1 and CDR2 are MGHRA and YSYEKL. The J segment lost 6 bases and the V segment lost 0 bases, leaving 9 bases of the junction unmatched. The CDR3 totals 16 residues. CDR3 amino acids: CASSQDIGTSLREQYF. The CDR3 coding sequence is TGCGCCAGCAGCCAAGATATTGGGACTAGCCTCCGCGAGCAGTACTTC.

This clone was counted only a few times. This chain connects TRBV4-2 to TRBJ1-1; 8 bases line up with TRBD1. Germline CDR1 and CDR2: LGHNA and YNFKEQ. J was trimmed by 3 bases and V by 3 bases; bases with no gene match: 15. The CDR3 is 18 residues long. CDR3 in DNA: TGTGCCAGCAGCCAGAGAACGACAGGGGAGATTTGGGACACTGAAGCTTTCTTT. The encoded protein is CASSQRTTGEIWDTEAFF.

The chain combines TRBV5-6 with TRBJ2-7; possible D gene TRBD2, 5 bases. V was shortened by 2 bases and J by 2 bases, with 11 bases between the two germline ends. The CDR3 consists of 14 residues. Germline CDR1 reads SGHDT; CDR2 reads YYEEEE. The CDR3 reads CASSLQLGTYEQYF. In nucleotides, the CDR3 is TGTGCCAGCAGCTTACAACTAGGCACCTACGAGCAGTACTTC.

This clone appeared a few times. The chain combines TRBV7-9 with TRBJ1-1; unclear D gene. This CDR3 has 14 amino acids. Germline CDR1 reads SEHNR; CDR2 reads FQNEAQ (reference sequence). V was trimmed by 5 bases and J by 6 bases, leaving 16 bases between them. CDR3 amino acids: CASSTSTDWSEAFF. DNA of the CDR3: TGTGCCAGCAGCACATCCACTGATTGGTCTGAAGCTTTCTTT.

This rearrangement joins TRBV25-1 to TRBJ1-4; D is perhaps TRBD1 (6 bases). The CDR3 has 14 amino acids. The germline gives CDR1 MGHDK, CDR2 SYGVNS. The germline V and J ends were trimmed by 6 bases and 2 bases, with 10 bases remaining between them. The DNA of the CDR3 is TGTGCCAGCAGCAAACAGGGTACTAATGAAAAACTGTTTTTT. This encodes CASSKQGTNEKLFF.

V and J are TRBV5-1 and TRBJ1-3, with 8 positions matching TRBD1. The trim removed 5 bases at V and 3 bases at J, leaving 10 bases unmatched. The CDR3 is 16 amino acids. Germline CDR1 and CDR2: SGHRS and YFSETQ. The CDR3 sequence: CASSRLAGGYGNTIYF. The CDR3 region has the DNA TGCGCCAGCAGTAGGCTAGCAGGGGGCTATGGAAACACCATATATTTT. Variable domain in full (rest from reference TRBV5-1 and TRBJ1-3): KAGVTQTPRYLIKTRGQQVTLSCSPISGHRSVSWYQQTPGQGLQFLFEYFSETQRNKGNFPGRFSGRQFSNSRSEMNVSTLELGDSALYLCASSRLAGGYGNTIYFGEGSWLTVV.

This chain links TRBV18 with TRBJ1-3; possible D gene TRBD1, 6 bases. CDR3 length: 18 residues. Per the germline V gene, CDR1 is KGHSH and CDR2 is LQKENI. V lost 3 bases, J lost 3 bases, and 21 bases lay in between. CDR3 bases: TGTGCCAGCTCACCTAATCAGCCAGGGGCAGAGAATGGAAACACCATATATTTT. It is translated as CASSPNQPGAENGNTIYF.

The J gene is TRBJ1-1, the V gene TRBV7-2, with D possibly being TRBD1 (5 bases). The germline V and J ends were trimmed by 5 bases and 3 bases, with 16 bases remaining between them. CDR3 length: 15 residues. Germline-derived CDR1 and CDR2 are SGHTA and FQGNSA. The CDR3 sequence: CASSPDSNPYTEAFF. CDR3 sequence (DNA): TGTGCCAGCAGCCCAGACAGTAACCCCTACACTGAAGCTTTCTTT.

There are a few counts of this clone. The V and J genes are TRBV7-8 and TRBJ1-1, with D tentatively TRBD1 (5 bases). CDR3 length equals 13 residues. V lost 5 bases to trimming and J lost 4 bases, with 11 bases between them. In germline, CDR1 is SGHVS, CDR2 FQNEAQ. In DNA, the CDR3 is TGTGCCAGCAGCCAATCCGGGGGCACTGAAGCTTTCTTT. Translation gives CASSQSGGTEAFF.

V usage is TRBV27 and J usage is TRBJ2-7, with TRBD2 matching 8 bases. The V and J ends lost 3 bases and 3 bases, in that order; junction bases with no gene match: 7. CDR3 length equals 15 residues. CDR1 MNHEY and CDR2 SMNVEV come from the germline V gene (reference sequence). In DNA form, the CDR3 reads TGTGCCAGCAGTTTCCAAGCGGGAGAGGTCTACGAGCAGTACTTC. Amino acids: CASSFQAGEVYEQYF.

This clone showed up just once. The chain employs TRBV19 and TRBJ1-4; TRBD1 aligns across 7 bases. The CDR3 runs to 15 residues. V was pared by 4 bases and J by 8 bases, with 10 bases of the junction left unmatched. CDR1 and CDR2 from the germline V gene are LNHDA and SQIVND (reference sequence). CDR3 region: CASSNGQVPEEKLFF. CDR3 sequence (DNA): TGTGCCAGTAGTAATGGACAGGTCCCCGAGGAAAAACTGTTTTTT.

The chain uses TRBV7-9 and TRBJ2-3; D call uncertain. The CDR3 covers 12 residues. Trimming removed 0 bases from V and 7 bases from J, with 5 bases in between. Per the germline V gene, CDR1 is SEHNR and CDR2 is FQNEAQ (reference sequence). The CDR3, as DNA: TGTGCCAGCAGCTTAGCGGAACATACGCAGTATTTT. Translated: CASSLAEHTQYF.

The genes are TRBV7-9 and TRBJ1-1; no firm D call. The V and J ends lost 5 bases and 2 bases respectively, with 15 bases between them. The CDR3 covers 15 residues. Germline CDR1 and CDR2: SEHNR and FQNEAQ (reference sequence). CDR3 coding DNA: TGTGCCAGCAGCGTGTACCAGGCGATTAACACTGAAGCTTTCTTT. Amino acid sequence: CASSVYQAINTEAFF.

The V call is TRBV30, the J call TRBJ2-4, with TRBD1 matching 7 bases. With V trimmed by 5 bases and J by 0 bases, 7 bases remained unmatched. The germline gives CDR1 GTSNPN, CDR2 SVGIG (reference sequence). The CDR3 runs 15 residues. CDR3: CAWRQGTGAKNIQYF. CDR3 DNA sequence: TGTGCCTGGCGACAGGGAACCGGAGCCAAAAACATTCAGTACTTC.

This clone was seen more than once but under ten times. This chain joins TRBV11-2 and TRBJ2-3, with a weak D call TRBD2 (5 bases). Trimming left V 5 bases short and J 5 bases short, with 14 bases between. Germline CDR1 is SGHAT and CDR2 is FQNNGV. The CDR3 length is 14 residues. The CDR3 region has the DNA TGTGCCAGCAGCAGTGGAGGTCTTATAGATACGCAGTATTTT. Translating gives CASSSGGLIDTQYF.

This clone was observed a few times. The chain links TRBV28 to TRBJ2-6, with D perhaps TRBD1 or TRBD2 (5 bases each). Trimming stripped 5 bases from V and 4 bases from J, with 12 bases between. CDR1 is MDHEN and CDR2 is SYDVKM in the germline V gene. The CDR3 loop spans 15 amino acids. The CDR3 here is CASSVSGTGANVLTF. The CDR3 DNA follows: TGTGCCAGCAGTGTCAGTGGGACCGGGGCCAACGTCCTGACTTTC. The complete variable domain, with remaining parts taken from reference TRBV28 and TRBJ2-6, reads DVKVTQSSRYLVKRTGEKVFLECVQDMDHENMFWYRQDPGLGLRLIYFSYDVKMKEKGDIPEGYSVSREKKERFSLILESASTNQTSMYLCASSVSGTGANVLTFGAGSRLTVL.

This sequence joins TRBV4-1 and TRBJ2-3; 7 nucleotides agree with TRBD1. This CDR3 has 13 residues. With V trimmed by 4 bases and J by 4 bases, 2 bases remained unmatched. Germline lookup yields CDR1 MGHRA and CDR2 YSYEKL. The chain's CDR3 is CASSRQGPDTQYF. The CDR3 nucleotides are TGCGCCAGCAGCCGACAGGGCCCAGATACGCAGTATTTT.

This chain links TRBV4-1 with TRBJ2-1, with D possibly called TRBD1 or TRBD2 (6 bases each). The germline V gene encodes CDR1 MGHRA and CDR2 YSYEKL. This CDR3 contains 16 residues. Trimming removed 4 bases at V and 8 bases at J, with 21 bases between. CDR3 DNA: TGCGCCAGCAGCCCCCTCCTGGGGGGCTTTATCGATGAGCAGTTCTTC. Translating gives CASSPLLGGFIDEQFF.